The clone carrying this T cell receptor beta chain was counted many times. This sample was included in a study of response to subunit inactivated influenza vaccine. Trimming stripped 3 bases from V and 1 base from J, with 9 bases between. The CDR3 spans 15 residues. TCRdb independently ran MiXCR on the RT-PCR reads; one entry per CDR3 protein. This sample has around 600,000 distinct CDR3 sequences, with about 11% found just once. The same sample was also used in a study of T cells expressing NK-cell markers. That publication notes: The cDNA for TCR beta came from 5'RACE template switching with UMIs. One of eight sequenced donors was HCMV-seronegative; the other seven were seropositive. The sorts in several experiments were restricted to alpha-beta TCR T cells by an anti-gamma-delta TCR antibody. Several donors showed dominant NKG2C+ clonotypes comprising about 1.0-7.5% of their CD8+ T cells. Clarity on HCMV specificity was lacking for the expanded NKG2C+ T cell clones.

This TCR was sampled from a man aged 50 to 60 who received an inactivated influenza vaccine. This sample comprised PBMCs from blood, obtained on the day of vaccination. This chain connects TRBV12-3 or TRBV12-4 to TRBJ2-2; no firm D call. The CDR3 sequence: CASSLRHLNTGELFF. CDR3 bases: TGTGCCAGCAGTTTGCGACATCTGAACACCGGGGAGCTGTTTTTT.